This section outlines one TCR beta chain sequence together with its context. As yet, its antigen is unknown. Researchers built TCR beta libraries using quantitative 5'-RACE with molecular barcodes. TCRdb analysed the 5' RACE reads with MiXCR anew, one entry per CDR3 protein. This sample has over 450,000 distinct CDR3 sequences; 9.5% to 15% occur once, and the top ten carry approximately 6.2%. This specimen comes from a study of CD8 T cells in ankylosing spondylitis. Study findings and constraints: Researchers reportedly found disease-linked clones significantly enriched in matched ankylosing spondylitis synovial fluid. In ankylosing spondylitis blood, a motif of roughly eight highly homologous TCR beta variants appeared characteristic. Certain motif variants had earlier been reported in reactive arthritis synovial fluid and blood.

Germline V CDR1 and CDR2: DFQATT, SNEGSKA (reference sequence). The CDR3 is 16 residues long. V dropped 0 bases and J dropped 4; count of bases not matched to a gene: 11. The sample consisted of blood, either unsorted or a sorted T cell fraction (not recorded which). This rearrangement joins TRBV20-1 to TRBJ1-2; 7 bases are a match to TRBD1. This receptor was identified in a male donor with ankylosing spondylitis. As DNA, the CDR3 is TGCAGTGCTAGAGATCGGGAGGGGGCGGAGCTCTATGGCTACACCTTC. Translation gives CSARDREGAELYGYTF.